These 17 T cell receptor beta chains were all obtained from the same sample, sequenced in a study of Ad26.COV2.S vaccination and SARS-CoV-2 variants. The method was immunoSEQ multiplex PCR; TCRdb's version includes in-frame clones alone and lacks a portion of them. Of some 390,000 clones in the sample, 80% to 90% are singletons; the top ten hold under 4%. Treatment meaning: 19 received Ad26.COV2.S at low or high dose, single or two shots; several received placebo; per-sample allocation not given. Sampling took place 63 days after the first vaccine or placebo injection. The input for sequencing was peripheral blood, taken in a trial of Ad26.COV2.S vaccine versus placebo. These receptors were collected from a person between 18 and 60 years old who received the Ad26.COV2.S COVID-19 vaccine or a placebo.

The J gene is TRBJ1-6, the V gene TRBV6-4; D is unclear. Germline CDR1 reads MRHNA; CDR2 reads SNTAGT. The CDR3 extends over 15 amino acids. The V gene lost 0 bases and the J gene lost 5 bases, with 8 bases spanning the gap. This chain's CDR3 is CASSDSAEDNSPLHF. CDR3 coding DNA: TGTGCCAGCAGTGACTCGGCAGAAGATAATTCACCCCTCCACTTT.

As to this clone: The sample holds other DNA sequences that translate to the same CDR3. This chain's CDR3 is CASSLSGANVLTF. The DNA for the CDR3 is TGTGCCAGCAGTCTCTCTGGGGCCAACGTCCTGACTTTC. The chain uses TRBV6-5 and TRBJ2-6; D is ambiguous. Trimming cost V 5 bases and J 0 bases, with 2 bases left between them. The CDR3 totals 13 residues. CDR1 is MNHEY and CDR2 is SVGAGI in the germline V gene.

The rearrangement joins TRBV6-5 to TRBJ1-1; D gene unclear. Germline V gene sequence: CDR1 MNHEY, CDR2 SVGAGI. This CDR3 is built from 15 residues. The V end lost 6 bases, the J end lost 1 base, and 15 bases lay between the germline ends. CDR3 in amino acids: CASSLSRGENTEAFF. The CDR3 region has the DNA TGTGCCAGCAGCCTCTCCCGGGGAGAGAACACTGAAGCTTTCTTT.

The chain couples TRBV5-1 to TRBJ1-2; 7 bases map to TRBD1. The V gene end was trimmed by 4 bases and the J gene end by 6 bases; junction bases not matched to a gene: 3. Germline CDR1 reads SGHRS; CDR2 reads YFSETQ. There are 12 residues in the CDR3. The chain's CDR3 is CASSPGGDGYTF. For the CDR3, the DNA is TGCGCCAGCAGCCCAGGGGGAGATGGCTACACCTTC.

The chain couples TRBV12-5 to TRBJ2-1; no clear D. The ends were cut back, 4 bases at V and 4 bases at J, with 11 bases in the middle. This CDR3 has 14 residues. The germline CDR1 and CDR2 sequences are LGHNT and FRNRAP. CDR3 in amino acids: CASGSRDTYNEQFF. In DNA form, the CDR3 reads TGTGCTAGTGGTTCTAGAGATACGTACAATGAGCAGTTCTTC.

This chain links TRBV19 with TRBJ1-2, with no clear D. CDR1 and CDR2 (germline): LNHDA, SQIVND (reference sequence). Between the trimmed V and J ends, which lost 3 bases and 2 bases, there was a span of 7 bases. The CDR3 consists of 13 residues. The CDR3 here is CASSILGNYGYTF. The DNA for the CDR3 is TGTGCCAGTAGTATCCTTGGCAACTATGGCTACACCTTC. Full variable domain (outside the CDR3, taken from reference TRBV19 and TRBJ1-2): DGGITQSPKYLFRKEGQNVTLSCEQNLNHDAMYWYRQDPGQGLRLIYYSQIVNDFQKGDIAEGYSVSREKKESFPLTVTSAQKNPTAFYLCASSILGNYGYTFGSGTRLTVV.

The chain is built from TRBV18 and TRBJ2-2, with D hard to call. The CDR3 runs 15 residues. With 1 base removed from V and 0 bases from J, the gap between germline ends came to 6 bases. Germline V CDR1 and CDR2: KGHSH, LQKENI. The CDR3 coding sequence is TGTGCCAGCTCACCACGGTGGGCGAACACCGGGGAGCTGTTTTTT. This codes for CASSPRWANTGELFF.

The chain recombines TRBV10-3 with TRBJ1-1, with no clear D. The germline CDR1 and CDR2 sequences are ENHRY and SYGVKD. The CDR3 is 12 amino acids. V lost 6 bases, J lost 8 bases, and 13 bases lay in between. Written as DNA, the CDR3 is TGTGCCATCAGCCGGCCAGACGGGGAAGCTTTCTTT. Translation: CAISRPDGEAFF.

This rearrangement joins TRBV19 to TRBJ2-3; tentatively, D is TRBD2 (5 bases). CDR1 and CDR2 (germline): LNHDA, SQIVND (reference sequence). The CDR3 is 14 residues long. V dropped 4 bases and J dropped 2 bases, with 10 bases sitting between them. The CDR3 protein is CASSKERNTDTQYF. The CDR3 DNA follows: TGTGCCAGTAGTAAGGAGCGGAACACAGATACGCAGTATTTT. The complete variable domain, with remaining parts taken from reference TRBV19 and TRBJ2-3, reads DGGITQSPKYLFRKEGQNVTLSCEQNLNHDAMYWYRQDPGQGLRLIYYSQIVNDFQKGDIAEGYSVSREKKESFPLTVTSAQKNPTAFYLCASSKERNTDTQYFGPGTRLTVL.

The CDR3 bases are TGTGCCAGCAGCCCGGACCTGAACACTGAAGCTTTCTTT. It is translated as CASSPDLNTEAFF. This sequence joins TRBV7-7 and TRBJ1-1, with D uncertain. This CDR3 has 13 amino acids. The V end was cut by 5 bases, the J end by 0 bases, with 7 bases between. Looked up from germline, CDR1 is SSHAT and CDR2 is FNYEAQ (reference sequence).

The chain uses TRBV19 and TRBJ1-3; 7 nucleotides match TRBD1. The CDR3 totals 16 residues. Trimming removed 7 bases from V and 0 bases from J; junction bases left unmatched: 9. Per the germline V gene, CDR1 is LNHDA and CDR2 is SQIVND (reference sequence). The chain's CDR3 is CASIQDRASSGNTIYF. CDR3 DNA sequence: TGTGCCAGTATTCAAGACAGGGCGAGCTCTGGAAACACCATATATTTT.

The chain has TRBV6-1 and TRBJ1-2; no firm D call. This CDR3 spans 15 amino acids. CDR1 MNHNS and CDR2 SASEGT come from the germline V gene. The V end was cut by 2 bases, the J end by 2 bases, with 12 bases between. CDR3 coding DNA: TGTGCCAGCAGTGAATGGGCAGGTGGGAACTATGGCTACACCTTC. This gives the protein CASSEWAGGNYGYTF.

The rearrangement uses TRBV30 and TRBJ2-7; weak D call: TRBD1 (6 bases). Germline CDR1 and CDR2: GTSNPN and SVGIG (reference sequence). The ends were cut back, 0 bases at V and 4 bases at J, with 16 bases in the middle. This CDR3 region has 15 residues. The CDR3: CAWSVGGGYSYEQYF. For the CDR3, the DNA is TGTGCCTGGAGTGTAGGTGGGGGCTATTCGTACGAGCAGTACTTC.

This chain uses TRBV18 with TRBJ2-3; D not certain. The CDR3 totals 13 residues. Trimming pared 6 bases from V and 2 bases from J, leaving 9 bases between. Germline-derived CDR1 and CDR2 are KGHSH and LQKENI. In nucleotides, the CDR3 is TGTGCCAGCTCTCCTGGAACCACAGATACGCAGTATTTT. Protein product: CASSPGTTDTQYF.

The V gene is TRBV5-1, the J gene TRBJ2-7, with TRBD2 matching over 7 bases. V shed 0 bases and J 5 bases; nucleotides not matched to a gene: 8. Per germline, CDR1 SGHRS and CDR2 YFSETQ. The CDR3 covers 15 residues. CDR3 sequence: CASSLGSGASDEQYF. CDR3 nucleotide sequence: TGCGCCAGCAGCTTGGGGAGCGGGGCTTCCGACGAGCAGTACTTC.

The chain is built from TRBV5-6 and TRBJ1-1; D gene ambiguous. V was cut by 5 bases and J by 3 bases, with 8 bases left in between. The CDR3 contains 12 residues. Germline V CDR1 and CDR2: SGHDT, YYEEEE. The CDR3 nucleotides read TGTGCCAGCAGTTTAGAACACACTGAAGCTTTCTTT. It codes for CASSLEHTEAFF. The whole variable domain, filled in from reference TRBV5-6 and TRBJ1-1, reads DAGVTQSPTHLIKTRGQQVTLRCSPKSGHDTVSWYQQALGQGPQFIFQYYEEEERQRGNFPDRFSGHQFPNYSSELNVNALLLGDSALYLCASSLEHTEAFFGQGTRLTVV.

This chain joins TRBV18 and TRBJ2-5; tentative D call: TRBD2 (5 bases). V dropped 1 base and J dropped 5 bases, with 20 bases sitting between them. The CDR3 loop spans 17 amino acids. Looked up from germline, CDR1 is KGHSH and CDR2 is LQKENI. The CDR3 region is CASSPRFRRLPGETQYF. Written as DNA, the CDR3 is TGTGCCAGCTCACCACGATTCCGGCGACTACCCGGGGAGACCCAGTACTTC.